This T cell receptor beta chain was found in a study of cytomegalovirus exposure and HLA in healthy donors. Turning to the study itself: In an early release, HLA-typed donors contributed some 82 million unique TCR sequences.

Whole-study results and caveats: Later, an analysis found that common viral pathogens appeared to be linked with several of the most significant clusters. HLA-A and HLA-B allele assignments for most subjects were reportedly predicted accurately using TCR beta sequences.

The PCR contained 60 Vbeta and 13 Jbeta primers. Method: immunoSEQ multiplex PCR; TCRdb's copy keeps in-frame clones and lacks some. The sample contains about 140,000 clones, around two thirds of which appear only once. On this clone itself: The target antigen is unknown.

This receptor was identified in a man aged 30 to 45 in good health and CMV-seropositive. The sample consisted of PBMCs.

The CDR3 region is CASSSGGPSITGELFF. In nucleotides, the CDR3 is TGTGCCAGCTCCTCAGGAGGGCCATCTATCACCGGGGAGCTGTTTTTT. This chain links TRBV18 with TRBJ2-2; a possible D gene is TRBD2 (6 bases). Germline CDR1 and CDR2: KGHSH and LQKENI. CDR3 length equals 16 residues. V was clipped by 6 bases and J by 4 bases, with 18 bases between them. The complete variable domain, with remaining parts taken from reference TRBV18 and TRBJ2-2, reads NAGVMQNPRHLVRRRGQEARLRCSPMKGHSHVYWYRQLPEEGLKFMVYLQKENIIDESGMPKERFSAEFPKEGPSILRIQQVVRGDSAAYFCASSSGGPSITGELFFGEGSRLTVL.